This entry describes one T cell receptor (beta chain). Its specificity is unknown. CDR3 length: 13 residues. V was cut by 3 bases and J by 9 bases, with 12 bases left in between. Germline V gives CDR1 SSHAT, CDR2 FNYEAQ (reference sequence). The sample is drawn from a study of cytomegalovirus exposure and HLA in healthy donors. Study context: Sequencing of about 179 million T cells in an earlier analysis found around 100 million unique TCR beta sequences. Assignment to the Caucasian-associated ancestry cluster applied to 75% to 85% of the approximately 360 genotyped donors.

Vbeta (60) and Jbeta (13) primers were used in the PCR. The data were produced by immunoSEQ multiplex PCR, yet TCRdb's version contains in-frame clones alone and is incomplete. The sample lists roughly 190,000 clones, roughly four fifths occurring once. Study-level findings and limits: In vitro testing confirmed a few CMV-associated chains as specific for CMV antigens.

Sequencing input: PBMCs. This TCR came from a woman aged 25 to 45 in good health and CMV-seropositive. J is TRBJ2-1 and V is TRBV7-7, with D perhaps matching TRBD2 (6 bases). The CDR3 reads CASSFGTASEQFF. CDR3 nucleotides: TGTGCCAGCAGCTTCGGGACTGCTAGTGAGCAGTTCTTC.